Included here is one T cell receptor beta chain sequence, with context. The antigen is unknown. The data belong to a study of cytomegalovirus exposure and HLA in healthy donors. Findings and caveats of the study: Presence/absence analyses assumed roughly uniform sequencing depth across donors, which may not hold.

PCR amplification relied on 60 Vbeta primers (plus 13 Jbeta primers). This table comes from immunoSEQ multiplex PCR, and its TCRdb copy is limited to in-frame clones, with some not included. The table has approximately 180,000 clones, about 81% seen once; the top ten hold over 2%. The specimen sequenced was PBMCs. This sequence originates from a woman aged 25 to 39 in good health and CMV-seronegative.

The CDR3 spells CASSTRTGPYEQYF. The CDR3 coding sequence is TGCGCCAGCAGCACCAGGACAGGGCCCTACGAGCAGTACTTC. The rearrangement uses TRBV5-1 and TRBJ2-7; 8 bases line up with TRBD1. The CDR3 is 14 amino acids. J gave up 2 bases and V 4 bases, and 5 bases lay outside the gene matches. The germline gives CDR1 SGHRS, CDR2 YFSETQ. The complete variable domain, with remaining parts taken from reference TRBV5-1 and TRBJ2-7, reads KAGVTQTPRYLIKTRGQQVTLSCSPISGHRSVSWYQQTPGQGLQFLFEYFSETQRNKGNFPGRFSGRQFSNSRSEMNVSTLELGDSALYLCASSTRTGPYEQYFGPGTRLTVT.